Presented here are 32 T cell receptor beta chains from one specimen sequenced in a study of blood T cells in healthy people across ages. A second roughly 6 to 12 cycle PCR used barcoded and J-beta primers. Each CDR3 protein gets one entry after TCRdb re-called the 5' RACE reads with MiXCR. The sample has around 710,000 distinct CDR3 sequences; around 46% are singletons. Sequencing used blood. Receptors were obtained from a woman aged 55-69 years in good health.

This clonotype showed up just once. At one end the junction does not follow the germline gene, possibly because of a read error. V is TRBV2 and J is TRBJ1-6; D might be TRBD1 (6 bases). CDR1 and CDR2 (germline): SNHLY, FYNNEI. The CDR3 spans 12 residues. CDR3 protein: CASSEGGSPLHF. CDR3 nucleotides: TGTGCCAGCAGCGAAGGGGGTTCACCCCTCCACTTT.

The chain links TRBV6-6 to TRBJ2-7; 7 nucleotides agree with TRBD2. The CDR3 has 16 residues. Germline assignment: CDR1 MNHNY and CDR2 SVGAGI (reference sequence). J gave up 1 base and V 5 bases, and 11 bases lay outside the gene matches. CDR3 nucleotide sequence: TGTGCCAGCAGTACCTCGGGAGGCGGCGGGTCCTACGAGCAGTACTTC. Encoded protein: CASSTSGGGGSYEQYF.

The chain links TRBV3-1 to TRBJ2-1; no clear D gene. Trimming took 0 bases from V and 2 from J, leaving 8 bases between them. This CDR3 has 15 residues. The germline CDR1 and CDR2 sequences are LGHDT and YNNKEL (reference sequence). CDR3 DNA sequence: TGTGCCAGCAGCCAAGATACAGCGCCCTACAATGAGCAGTTCTTC. Protein sequence: CASSQDTAPYNEQFF.

The rearrangement links TRBV4-3 to TRBJ2-1; weak D call: TRBD2 (5 bases). V was shortened by 0 bases and J by 0 bases, with 21 bases between the two germline ends. The germline gives CDR1 LGHNA, CDR2 YSLEER. The CDR3 extends over 20 amino acids. In DNA, the CDR3 is TGCGCCAGCAGCCAAGATAGACTATCGGGAAGGACCAGCTCCTACAATGAGCAGTTCTTC. It yields the protein CASSQDRLSGRTSSYNEQFF.

This clonotype was seen only a few times. This rearrangement joins TRBV24-1 to TRBJ2-1; 7 nucleotides align to TRBD1. The trim removed 3 bases at V and 7 bases at J, leaving 8 bases unmatched. CDR3 size: 15 residues. CDR1 is KGHDR and CDR2 is SFDVKD in the germline V gene. CDR3: CATSDTQTGMNEQFF. CDR3 sequence (DNA): TGTGCCACCAGTGATACCCAGACAGGGATGAATGAGCAGTTCTTC.

This clonotype was picked up one time. This chain uses TRBV29-1 with TRBJ2-3, with 8 positions matching TRBD2. Germline V gives CDR1 SQVTM, CDR2 ANQGSEA. The CDR3 has 15 amino acids. The junction had 6 bases not matched to a gene; V was cut back by 2 bases and J by 2 bases. The CDR3 sequence: CSVELTSETTDTQYF. DNA for the CDR3: TGCAGCGTTGAATTGACTAGCGAGACCACAGATACGCAGTATTTT.

The chain recombines TRBV20-1 with TRBJ2-5; TRBD1 agrees at 8 bases. CDR1 and CDR2 (germline): DFQATT, SNEGSKA (reference sequence). V lost 2 bases, J lost 5 bases, and 4 bases stayed unmatched. The CDR3 spans 13 residues. CDR3 DNA: TGCAGTGCTAGACCTGGACAGGGCGAGACCCAGTACTTC. Protein: CSARPGQGETQYF.

This chain links TRBV4-3 with TRBJ1-2; a possible D gene is TRBD1 (5 bases). The germline V and J ends were trimmed by 0 bases and 0 bases, with 14 bases remaining between them. Germline CDR1 reads LGHNA; CDR2 reads YSLEER. This CDR3 spans 17 amino acids. The CDR3 reads CASSQDKAGRSNYGYTF. The DNA for the CDR3 is TGCGCCAGCAGCCAAGATAAGGCAGGGCGATCTAACTATGGCTACACCTTC.

This clonotype was seen a handful of times. V and J are TRBV5-1 and TRBJ2-7; D may correspond to TRBD1 or TRBD2 (6 bases each). Trimming took off 1 base at V and 2 bases at J, with 13 bases between the two ends. The CDR3 extends over 15 amino acids. Germline V CDR1 and CDR2: SGHRS, YFSETQ. The DNA of the CDR3 is TGCGCCAGCAGCTTGAACGGGGGCGGGACCTACGAGCAGTACTTC. Residues: CASSLNGGGTYEQYF.

The table lists this clonotype with a few counts. The genes are TRBV7-2 and TRBJ1-1; 7 bases map to TRBD1. With V trimmed by 2 bases and J by 3 bases, 3 bases remained unmatched. Germline V gene sequence: CDR1 SGHTA, CDR2 FQGNSA. CDR3 length equals 14 residues. CDR3 region: CASSLKGADTEAFF. The CDR3 nucleotides read TGTGCCAGCAGCTTAAAGGGGGCTGACACTGAAGCTTTCTTT.

With regard to this clonotype: Since a much larger clone is just one base distant, this may be a read error. The rearrangement uses TRBV11-2 and TRBJ1-2; D is unresolved. The germline V gene has CDR1 SGHAT and CDR2 FQNNGV. This CDR3 contains 13 residues. In DNA, the CDR3 is TGTGCCTGCAGCTTTATCCCAGACTATGGCTACACCTTC. Encoded protein: CACSFIPDYGYTF.

V usage is TRBV6-6 and J usage is TRBJ1-5; D is possibly TRBD1 (6 bases). Germline V gene sequence: CDR1 MNHNY, CDR2 SVGAGI (reference sequence). This CDR3 region has 14 residues. V lost 11 bases to trimming and J lost 1 base, with 15 bases between them. The CDR3: CASVGGLSNQPQHF. In nucleotides, the CDR3 is TGTGCCTCTGTGGGGGGGCTAAGCAATCAGCCCCAGCATTTT.

V gene TRBV20-1 combines with J gene TRBJ2-7; TRBD1 agrees at 7 bases. CDR3 size: 13 residues. The J segment lost 3 bases and the V segment lost 2 bases, leaving 4 bases of the junction unmatched. Germline V lookup: CDR1 DFQATT, CDR2 SNEGSKA (reference sequence). In DNA form, the CDR3 reads TGCAGTGCTAGAAACAGGGGCTACTACGAGCAGTACTTC. Protein product: CSARNRGYYEQYF.

This clonotype was observed a handful of times. The V call is TRBV20-1, the J call TRBJ2-3; the D gene could be TRBD1 or TRBD2 (5 bases each). The CDR3 is made up of 13 amino acids. The V and J ends lost 0 bases and 8 bases respectively, with 12 bases between them. Per germline, CDR1 DFQATT and CDR2 SNEGSKA (reference sequence). For the CDR3, the DNA is TGCAGTGCTAGAGAAGGGACCTGGGGTACGCAGTATTTT. This translates into CSAREGTWGTQYF.

J is TRBJ2-4 and V is TRBV7-9; D is undetermined. Germline V gives CDR1 SEHNR, CDR2 FQNEAQ (reference sequence). CDR3 length equals 18 residues. Trimming stripped 0 bases from V and 2 bases from J, with 17 bases between. The CDR3 sequence is CASSLASLLAPSKNIQYF. The CDR3 DNA sequence: TGTGCCAGCAGCTTAGCATCACTGCTGGCCCCTTCCAAAAACATTCAGTACTTC.

In this sample, this clonotype turned up many times. The chain recombines TRBV4-3 with TRBJ2-7, with D tentatively TRBD1 or TRBD2 (5 bases each). Trimming cost V 0 bases and J 0 bases, with 15 bases left between them. The germline V gene has CDR1 LGHNA and CDR2 YSLEER. The length of the CDR3 is 17 residues. CDR3 loop: CASSQEYGAQSSYEQYF. CDR3 coding DNA: TGCGCCAGCAGCCAAGAGTACGGGGCACAGAGCTCCTACGAGCAGTACTTC.

This clonotype has at least ten counts. In nucleotides, the CDR3 is TGTGCCAGCAGCCTTGGGACTAGCTCCTACAATGAGCAGTTCTTC. Translating it yields CASSLGTSSYNEQFF. The chain has TRBV9 and TRBJ2-1; 8 bases are a match to TRBD2. J gave up 0 bases and V 4 bases, and 3 bases lay outside the gene matches. Germline CDR1 and CDR2: SGDLS and YYNGEE. The CDR3 contains 15 residues.

There are many counts of this clonotype. The chain joins TRBV12-3 or TRBV12-4 to TRBJ2-5; D remains ambiguous. The CDR3 has 12 amino acids. V was cut by 6 bases and J by 3 bases, with 8 bases left in between. This CDR3 is CASRTEEETQYF. The DNA of the CDR3 is TGTGCCAGCAGGACGGAAGAAGAGACCCAGTACTTC.

The chain links TRBV20-1 to TRBJ2-1, with 15 bases fitting TRBD2. V gave up 0 bases and J gave up 9 bases; unmatched junction bases: 6. The germline CDR1 and CDR2 sequences are DFQATT and SNEGSKA (reference sequence). CDR3 size: 16 residues. This CDR3 is CSARDGTSGGLGEQFF. The CDR3 DNA sequence: TGCAGTGCTAGAGATGGGACTAGCGGGGGGCTCGGTGAGCAGTTCTTC.

This clonotype was observed a handful of times. This rearrangement joins TRBV11-2 to TRBJ2-4; the D gene is possibly TRBD2 (6 bases). The DNA end is a closer match to TRBJ2-7, so the J assignment may be wrong. CDR3 length equals 17 residues. Germline-derived CDR1 and CDR2 are SGHAT and FQNNGV. The CDR3 bases are TGTGCCAGCAGCTCGAGGAGGGAAGGGGTGACTTCCTACGAGCAGTACTTC. It codes for CASSSRREGVTSYEQYF.

The chain employs TRBV7-9 and TRBJ1-5; 12 bases fit TRBD1. Germline CDR1 reads SEHNR; CDR2 reads FQNEAQ (reference sequence). This CDR3 region has 18 residues. The V segment lost 5 bases and the J segment 6 bases; nucleotides outside the gene matches: 14. CDR3 residues: CASSGQGTGGNLGQPQHF. The DNA for the CDR3 is TGTGCCAGCAGCGGGCAAGGGACAGGGGGCAACTTGGGTCAGCCCCAGCATTTT.

Concerning this clonotype itself: One base away lies a much larger clone, so this may be a sequencing read error. The chain is built from TRBV12-5 and TRBJ2-1; 9 nucleotides match TRBD2. Germline assignment: CDR1 LGHNT and CDR2 FRNRAP. This CDR3 is 16 amino acids long. CDR3 residues: CASGLVERGAYKEQFF. CDR3 in DNA: TGTGCTAGTGGTTTGGTCGAGCGGGGGGCCTACAAGGAGCAGTTCTTC.

The chain links TRBV20-1 to TRBJ2-1; TRBD2 aligns across 9 bases. J was trimmed by 7 bases and V by 4 bases; bases with no gene match: 14. In germline, CDR1 is DFQATT, CDR2 SNEGSKA (reference sequence). This CDR3 is 16 amino acids long. The CDR3, as DNA: TGCAGTGCTACAGTCGGCGGGAGGGGTATGGGGAATGAGCAGTTCTTC. Its protein product is CSATVGGRGMGNEQFF.

This clonotype was counted only a few times. The rearrangement joins TRBV20-1 to TRBJ2-3; the D gene is possibly TRBD1 (5 bases). V was shortened by 5 bases and J by 6 bases, with 15 bases between the two germline ends. Germline V gene data show CDR1 as DFQATT and CDR2 as SNEGSKA (reference sequence). The CDR3 contains 13 residues. The CDR3 is CSAFRVGLDTQYF. CDR3 in DNA: TGCAGTGCTTTCAGGGTTGGGTTGGATACGCAGTATTTT.

The gene calls are TRBV7-9 and TRBJ2-5, with D possibly being TRBD1 (5 bases). The ends were cut back, 4 bases at V and 11 bases at J, with 14 bases in the middle. CDR3 size: 12 residues. CDR1 is SEHNR, CDR2 FQNEAQ, per germline (reference sequence). The DNA for the CDR3 is TGTGCCAGCAGCTCCGAGGACAATGAGCAGTACTTC. This sequence encodes CASSSEDNEQYF.

This clonotype showed up just a few times. The chain recombines TRBV7-2 with TRBJ2-4; possible D gene TRBD2, 6 bases. V was pared by 1 base and J by 6 bases, with 13 bases between. The length of the CDR3 is 15 residues. Germline V gene sequence: CDR1 SGHTA, CDR2 FQGNSA. In DNA form, the CDR3 reads TGTGCCAGCAGCTTAGAGCGGAGGGTTGGAAACATTCAGTACTTC. Amino acid sequence: CASSLERRVGNIQYF.

This chain connects TRBV12-3 or TRBV12-4 to TRBJ1-2, with a tentative D call TRBD1 (6 bases). Between the trimmed V and J ends, which lost 6 bases and 8 bases, there was a span of 19 bases. The length of the CDR3 is 14 residues. As DNA, the CDR3 is TGTGCCAGCAGCCCCCCCTCGACAGGTGCAGGCTACACCTTC. It specifies CASSPPSTGAGYTF.

This chain uses TRBV20-1 with TRBJ1-2; D uncertain. CDR1 and CDR2 from the germline V gene are DFQATT and SNEGSKA (reference sequence). The CDR3 loop spans 13 amino acids. Trimming removed 4 bases at V and 4 bases at J, with 13 bases between. CDR3 sequence (DNA): TGCAGTGCTACCTCATTCTCCCTCTATGGCTACACCTTC. Translation: CSATSFSLYGYTF.

This clonotype was seen repeatedly, ten times or more. The chain joins TRBV4-2 to TRBJ2-1, with D perhaps being TRBD1 or TRBD2 (5 bases each). The length of the CDR3 is 15 residues. Germline CDR1 and CDR2: LGHNA and YNFKEQ. V lost 3 bases, J lost 8 bases, and 17 bases lay in between. The CDR3 DNA follows: TGTGCCAGCAGCCACCAGTTAATCGGGGCCCATGAGCAGTTCTTC. Its translation is CASSHQLIGAHEQFF.

As for this clonotype: One end of the junction does not line up with germline, which may come from a read error. The chain has TRBV7-7 and TRBJ2-7; no clear D. Germline-derived CDR1 and CDR2 are SSHAT and FNYEAQ (reference sequence). This CDR3 is built from 14 residues. CDR3 sequence reads: CASSAILTRYEQYF. The CDR3 DNA follows: TGTGCTAGCAGCGCAATCCTTACTCGATACGAGCAGTACTTC.

The rearrangement uses TRBV27 and TRBJ1-2, with TRBD1 matching 7 bases. Per germline, CDR1 MNHEY and CDR2 SMNVEV (reference sequence). The CDR3 is 13 residues long. V gave up 5 bases and J gave up 12 bases; unmatched junction bases: 12. For the CDR3, the DNA is TGTGCCAGCAGTCCAGGGACAGCGGGGGGCCACACCTTC. Its protein is CASSPGTAGGHTF.

A few counts support this clonotype. J is TRBJ2-7 and V is TRBV25-1; 7 positions agree with TRBD2. CDR1 and CDR2 (germline): MGHDK, SYGVNS. Trimming cost V 4 bases and J 6 bases; bases outside gene matches: 15. This CDR3 contains 16 residues. The DNA of the CDR3 is TGTGCCAGCAGTGCGTCAGGAACCAACTTAGCGGGCGAGCAGTACTTC. This translates into CASSASGTNLAGEQYF.